These 23 T cell receptor beta chains came from one sample sequenced in a study of CD8 T cells in Susac syndrome. Reverse transcription used about 0.45 to 1 ug RNA and random hexamers. TCRdb passed the immunoSEQ multiplex PCR reads through MiXCR, listing each CDR3 protein once. This table holds roughly 300,000 distinct CDR3 sequences, approximately 84% found once. Sequenced: CD8+ T cells from PBMCs. The receptors were gathered from a human donor with multiple sclerosis.

V usage is TRBV7-9 and J usage is TRBJ1-4, with D possibly being TRBD1 (5 bases). V was pared by 5 bases and J by 4 bases, with 20 bases between. The germline V gene has CDR1 SEHNR and CDR2 FQNEAQ (reference sequence). CDR3 size: 17 residues. DNA of the CDR3: TGTGCCAGCAGCCCACCGAAACTGGGGGGGTTTAATGAAAAACTGTTTTTT. Translation gives CASSPPKLGGFNEKLFF.

The V and J genes are TRBV20-1 and TRBJ2-3, with no clear D. The CDR3 loop spans 16 amino acids. V was clipped by 4 bases and J by 0 bases, with 17 bases between them. Germline CDR1 and CDR2: DFQATT and SNEGSKA (reference sequence). The CDR3 DNA follows: TGCAGTGCTACAGGCAGTGCGGCAGCTAGCACAGATACGCAGTATTTT. It is translated as CSATGSAAASTDTQYF.

The chain combines TRBV6-2 or TRBV6-3 with TRBJ2-3, with no clear D. The germline CDR1 and CDR2 sequences are MNHEY and SVGEGT. Trimming left V 0 bases short and J 2 bases short, with 24 bases between. This CDR3 comprises 20 residues. CDR3 bases: TGTGCCAGCAGTTACTCGATCGGCGACTCACACCACCTACTCACAGATACGCAGTATTTT. Translated, it gives CASSYSIGDSHHLLTDTQYF.

The gene calls are TRBV28 and TRBJ2-4; 14 bases align to TRBD2. The length of the CDR3 is 20 residues. Trimming took 6 bases from V and 0 from J; bases not matched to a gene: 13. Germline V gene lookup returns CDR1 MDHEN and CDR2 SYDVKM. The CDR3, as DNA: TGTGCCAGCAGCTACGGGACTAGCGGGAGCGCTACTCTAGCCAAAAACATTCAGTACTTC. It is translated as CASSYGTSGSATLAKNIQYF.

This chain uses TRBV5-4 with TRBJ2-3; TRBD1 is a possible D gene (5 bases). The V gene lost 4 bases and the J gene lost 2 bases, with 14 bases spanning the gap. This CDR3 comprises 15 residues. CDR1 and CDR2 from the germline V gene are SGHNT and YYREEE (reference sequence). The CDR3 DNA reads TGTGCCAGCAGCACCCCAGGACAAGCCACAGATACGCAGTATTTT. It is translated as CASSTPGQATDTQYF.

This clonotype was observed once. The J gene is TRBJ2-7, the V gene TRBV29-1; D uncertain. The V gene lost 4 bases and the J gene lost 1 base, with 8 bases spanning the gap. This CDR3 comprises 12 residues. CDR1 is SQVTM, CDR2 ANQGSEA, per germline. The CDR3 DNA follows: TGCAGCGTTGTAGAGGAGTCCTACGAGCAGTACTTC. Translation gives CSVVEESYEQYF.

The chain links TRBV30 to TRBJ2-3; perhaps D is TRBD1 or TRBD2 (6 bases each). V was cut by 0 bases and J by 4 bases, with 11 bases left in between. The CDR3 has 14 residues. The germline CDR1 and CDR2 sequences are GTSNPN and SVGIG (reference sequence). The DNA for the CDR3 is TGTGCCTGGAGTGTAGCGGAGGGGGCAGATACGCAGTATTTT. It yields the protein CAWSVAEGADTQYF.

This clonotype showed up just once. Germline and junction disagree at one end, which may indicate a read error. The chain has TRBV27 and TRBJ2-1; D gene unclear. The CDR3 is made up of 13 amino acids. Germline V gene data show CDR1 as MNHEY and CDR2 as SMNVEV (reference sequence). The CDR3 region is CTSSPLARDEQFF. The CDR3 DNA reads TGTACCAGCAGTCCCCTGGCTAGGGATGAGCAGTTCTTC.

V usage is TRBV30 and J usage is TRBJ2-4; weak D call: TRBD1 (5 bases). Germline V gene sequence: CDR1 GTSNPN, CDR2 SVGIG (reference sequence). Trimming shortened V by 0 bases and J by 7 bases, and 7 bases separated the two germline ends. The length of the CDR3 is 12 residues. The CDR3 region has the DNA TGTGCCTGGAGTGTATCAGGGAACATTCAGTACTTC. Translating it yields CAWSVSGNIQYF.

The chain couples TRBV2 to TRBJ2-1, with unresolved D. V lost 10 bases to trimming and J lost 0 bases, with 13 bases between them. Germline V gene sequence: CDR1 SNHLY, CDR2 FYNNEI. The CDR3 is made up of 14 amino acids. In DNA form, the CDR3 reads TGTGCCATCTCAACCCAGAGCTCCTACAATGAGCAGTTCTTC. It specifies CAISTQSSYNEQFF.

This clonotype turned up a few times. V and J are TRBV6-5 and TRBJ2-1, with D possibly matching TRBD2 (5 bases). The length of the CDR3 is 12 residues. The V and J ends lost 3 bases and 8 bases respectively, with 8 bases between them. Germline V gene lookup returns CDR1 MNHEY and CDR2 SVGAGI. CDR3: CASSYSGDEQFF. CDR3 sequence (DNA): TGTGCCAGCAGTTATTCCGGGGATGAGCAGTTCTTC.

The chain recombines TRBV4-1 with TRBJ1-1; TRBD1 might be the D (6 bases). This CDR3 is built from 14 residues. Germline V lookup: CDR1 MGHRA, CDR2 YSYEKL. The V end was cut by 6 bases, the J end by 1 base, with 12 bases between. DNA of the CDR3: TGCGCCAGCAGGTACATAGGGGGGAACACTGAAGCTTTCTTT. This encodes CASRYIGGNTEAFF.

The chain couples TRBV19 to TRBJ2-1; 8 bases are a match to TRBD2. V was clipped by 4 bases and J by 0 bases; unmatched bases: 8. From germline, CDR1 is LNHDA and CDR2 SQIVND (reference sequence). The length of the CDR3 is 17 residues. The chain's CDR3 is CASSKRTSQSSYNEQFF. The CDR3 DNA sequence: TGTGCCAGTAGTAAGCGGACTAGCCAGAGCTCCTACAATGAGCAGTTCTTC.

This clonotype was recorded only once. An end of the junction differs from the germline gene, which may be a read error. The chain is built from TRBV12-3 or TRBV12-4 and TRBJ1-1; unclear D gene. This CDR3 has 13 amino acids. The CDR3 reads CASSLWSINEVFF. The CDR3 nucleotides read TGTGCCAGCAGTTTATGGAGTATTAATGAAGTTTTCTTT.

This chain uses TRBV25-1 with TRBJ2-4, with D hard to call. The DNA end favors TRBJ2-7, so the J call may be wrong. There are 12 residues in the CDR3. Germline CDR1 MGHDK, CDR2 SYGVNS. The CDR3 DNA reads as TGTGCCAGCAGTGGTGGTTACGTCGAGCAGTACTTC. Its protein product is CASSGGYVEQYF.

The chain combines TRBV20-1 with TRBJ2-1, with D uncertain. The germline V gene has CDR1 DFQATT and CDR2 SNEGSKA (reference sequence). The CDR3 is made up of 12 amino acids. The V end was cut by 2 bases, the J end by 12 bases, with 14 bases between. The CDR3 loop reads CSARIDGPGQFF. CDR3 bases: TGCAGTGCTAGAATCGACGGCCCGGGGCAGTTCTTC.

This clonotype was counted a single time. The V and J genes are TRBV28 and TRBJ2-7, with D unresolved. Germline V gene sequence: CDR1 MDHEN, CDR2 SYDVKM. The length of the CDR3 is 14 residues. V lost 5 bases and J 3 bases, leaving 14 bases between the germline ends. This chain's CDR3 is CASSRAAWNYEQYF. The CDR3 DNA reads TGTGCCAGCAGTCGAGCTGCCTGGAACTACGAGCAGTACTTC.

V is TRBV7-8 and J is TRBJ2-7, with TRBD1 as a possible D gene (6 bases). Trimming removed 1 base from V and 2 bases from J, with 18 bases in between. This CDR3 is 17 amino acids long. Germline CDR1 reads SGHVS; CDR2 reads FQNEAQ. The CDR3 spells CASSLGGGRDSTYEQYF. DNA of the CDR3: TGTGCCAGCAGCTTAGGAGGGGGTAGGGATTCAACCTACGAGCAGTACTTC.

V usage is TRBV27 and J usage is TRBJ1-1; TRBD1 is a possible D gene (6 bases). The germline V gene has CDR1 MNHEY and CDR2 SMNVEV (reference sequence). V was trimmed by 2 bases and J by 4 bases, leaving 11 bases between them. The CDR3 is 14 amino acids. CDR3 nucleotide sequence: TGTGCCAGCAGTTTACTACAGGGTACCACTGAAGCTTTCTTT. Amino acids: CASSLLQGTTEAFF.

This chain links TRBV7-9 with TRBJ2-7; D might be TRBD2 (7 bases). Trimming took off 5 bases at V and 2 bases at J, with 16 bases between the two ends. Germline V gene data show CDR1 as SEHNR and CDR2 as FQNEAQ (reference sequence). The CDR3 consists of 15 residues. For the CDR3, the DNA is TGTGCCAGCAGCCCAGGGGTAGCGGGCGCCTACGAGCAGTACTTC. It encodes CASSPGVAGAYEQYF. Complete variable domain (other parts from reference TRBV7-9 and TRBJ2-7): DTGVSQNPRHKITKRGQNVTFRCDPISEHNRLYWYRQTLGQGPEFLTYFQNEAQLEKSRLLSDRFSAERPKGSFSTLEIQRTEQGDSAMYLCASSPGVAGAYEQYFGPGTRLTVT.

In DNA form, the CDR3 reads TGTGCCAGCAGTTATCCGCCGTTGCGGTCCTACGAGCAGTACTTC. Its protein product is CASSYPPLRSYEQYF. This chain uses TRBV28 with TRBJ2-7, with D unresolved. Germline CDR1 MDHEN, CDR2 SYDVKM. The V gene lost 4 bases and the J gene lost 1 base, with 14 bases spanning the gap. The CDR3 extends over 15 amino acids. Full variable domain (outside the CDR3, taken from reference TRBV28 and TRBJ2-7): DVKVTQSSRYLVKRTGEKVFLECVQDMDHENMFWYRQDPGLGLRLIYFSYDVKMKEKGDIPEGYSVSREKKERFSLILESASTNQTSMYLCASSYPPLRSYEQYFGPGTRLTVT.

This clonotype showed up just a few times. This chain joins TRBV7-3 and TRBJ2-5; the D call may be TRBD1 or TRBD2 (5 bases each). V was cut by 1 base and J by 4 bases, with 16 bases left in between. Germline loops: CDR1 SGHTA, CDR2 FQGTGA. The CDR3 consists of 16 residues. The CDR3 coding sequence is TGTGCCAGCAGCTTAATAGGGGACGGCGAACGAGAGACCCAGTACTTC. It translates to CASSLIGDGERETQYF.

The rearrangement joins TRBV6-2 or TRBV6-3 to TRBJ2-5; D is ambiguous. Trimming removed 3 bases from V and 2 bases from J, with 13 bases in between. In germline, CDR1 is MNHEY, CDR2 SVGEGT. CDR3 length equals 15 residues. CDR3 sequence reads: CASSYSRAPQETQYF. The CDR3 DNA is TGTGCCAGCAGTTATTCTAGAGCACCTCAAGAGACCCAGTACTTC.